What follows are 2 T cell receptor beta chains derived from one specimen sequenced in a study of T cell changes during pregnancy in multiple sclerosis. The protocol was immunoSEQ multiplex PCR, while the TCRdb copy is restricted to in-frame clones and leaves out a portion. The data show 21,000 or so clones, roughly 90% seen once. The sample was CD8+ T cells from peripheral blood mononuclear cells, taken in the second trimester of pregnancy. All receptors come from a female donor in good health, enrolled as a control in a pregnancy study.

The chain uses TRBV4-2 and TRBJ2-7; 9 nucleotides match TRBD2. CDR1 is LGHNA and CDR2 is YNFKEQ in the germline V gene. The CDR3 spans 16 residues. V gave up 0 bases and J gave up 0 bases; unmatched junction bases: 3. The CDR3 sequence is CASSQEGSGSSYEQYF. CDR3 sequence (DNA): TGTGCCAGCAGCCAAGAAGGTAGCGGGAGCTCCTACGAGCAGTACTTC.

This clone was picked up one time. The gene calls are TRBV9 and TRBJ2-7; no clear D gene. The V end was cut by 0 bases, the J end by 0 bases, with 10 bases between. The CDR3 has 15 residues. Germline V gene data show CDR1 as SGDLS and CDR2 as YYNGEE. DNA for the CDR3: TGTGCCAGCAGCGTAGGGGCAGAGAGCTCCTACGAGCAGTACTTC. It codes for CASSVGAESSYEQYF. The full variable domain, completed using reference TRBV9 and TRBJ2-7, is DSGVTQTPKHLITATGQRVTLRCSPRSGDLSVYWYQQSLDQGLQFLIQYYNGEERAKGNILERFSAQQFPDLHSELNLSSLELGDSALYFCASSVGAESSYEQYFGPGTRLTVT.